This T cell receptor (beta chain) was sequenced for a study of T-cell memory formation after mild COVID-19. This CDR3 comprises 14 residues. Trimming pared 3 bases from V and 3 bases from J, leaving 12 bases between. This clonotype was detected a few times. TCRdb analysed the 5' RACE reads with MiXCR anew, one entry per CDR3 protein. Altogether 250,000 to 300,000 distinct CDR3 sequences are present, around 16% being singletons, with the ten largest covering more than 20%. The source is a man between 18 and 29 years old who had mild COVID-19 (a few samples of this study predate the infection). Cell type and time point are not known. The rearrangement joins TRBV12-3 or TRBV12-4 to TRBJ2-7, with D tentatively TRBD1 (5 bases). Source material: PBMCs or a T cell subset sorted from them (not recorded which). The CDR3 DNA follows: TGTGCCAGCAGTTTCGGGCAGGGTGGCTACGAGCAGTACTTC. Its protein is CASSFGQGGYEQYF.